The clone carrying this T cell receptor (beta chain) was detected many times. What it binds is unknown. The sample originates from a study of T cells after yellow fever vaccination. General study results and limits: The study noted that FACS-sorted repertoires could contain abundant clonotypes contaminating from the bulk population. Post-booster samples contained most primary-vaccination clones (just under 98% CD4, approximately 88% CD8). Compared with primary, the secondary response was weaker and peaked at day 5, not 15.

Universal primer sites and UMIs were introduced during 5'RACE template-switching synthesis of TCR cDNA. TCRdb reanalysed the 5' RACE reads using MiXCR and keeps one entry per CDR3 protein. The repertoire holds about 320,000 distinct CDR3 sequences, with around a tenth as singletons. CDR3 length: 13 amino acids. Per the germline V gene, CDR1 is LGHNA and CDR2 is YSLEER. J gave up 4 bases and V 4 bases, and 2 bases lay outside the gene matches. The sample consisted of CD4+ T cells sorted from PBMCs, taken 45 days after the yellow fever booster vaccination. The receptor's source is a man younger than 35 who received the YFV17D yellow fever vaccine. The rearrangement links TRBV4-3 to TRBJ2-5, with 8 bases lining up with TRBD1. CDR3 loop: CASSPDRGETQYF. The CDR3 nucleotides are TGCGCCAGCAGCCCAGACAGGGGAGAGACCCAGTACTTC.